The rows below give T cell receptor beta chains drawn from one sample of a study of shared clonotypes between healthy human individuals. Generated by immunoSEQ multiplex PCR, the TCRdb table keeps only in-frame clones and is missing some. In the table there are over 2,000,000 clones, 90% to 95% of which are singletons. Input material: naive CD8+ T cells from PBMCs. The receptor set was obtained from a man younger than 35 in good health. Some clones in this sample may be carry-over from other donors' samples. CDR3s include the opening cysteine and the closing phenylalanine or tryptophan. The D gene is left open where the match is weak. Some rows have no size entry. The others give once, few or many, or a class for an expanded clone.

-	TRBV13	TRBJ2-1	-	TGTGCCAGCAGCTTAGACGTGGGGTTGCTCAATGAGCAGTTCTTC	CASSLDVGLLNEQFF
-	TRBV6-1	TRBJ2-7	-	TGTGCCAGCAGTGAGCTCACAGGGACCTTCTACGAGCAGTACTTC	CASSELTGTFYEQYF
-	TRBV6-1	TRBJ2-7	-	TGTGCCAGCAGTCAATGGGGGCACTACGAGCAGTACTTC	CASSQWGHYEQYF
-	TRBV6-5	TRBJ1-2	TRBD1	TGTGCCAGCAGTCACCGTACAGGGGGCCTTGATTACACCTTC	CASSHRTGGLDYTF
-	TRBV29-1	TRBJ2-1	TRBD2	TGCAGCGTTGGCGGCGGGAGAGGATACAATGAGCAGTTCTTC	CSVGGGRGYNEQFF
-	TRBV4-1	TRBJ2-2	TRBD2	TGCGCCAGCAGCCACTTCAGGGGAGCCGGGACTAGCGGGACCCGAAACACCGGGGAGCTGTTTTTT	CASSHFRGAGTSGTRNTGELFF
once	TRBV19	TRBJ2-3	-	TGTGCCAGTATGTCGAGAAGGGAAATCACAGATACGCAGTATTTT	CASMSRREITDTQYF
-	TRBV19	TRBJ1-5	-	TGTGCCAGTACCACCTATATAGGACAGCTTCTCTATAGCAATCAGCCCCAGCATTTT	CASTTYIGQLLYSNQPQHF
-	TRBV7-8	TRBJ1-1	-	TGTGCCAGCAGCTTAGTGGATGTAGGACGGAACACTGAAGCTTTCTTT	CASSLVDVGRNTEAFF
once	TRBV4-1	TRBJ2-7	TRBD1	TGCGCCAGCAGCGATGGACAGGACTACGAGCAGTACTTC	CASSDGQDYEQYF
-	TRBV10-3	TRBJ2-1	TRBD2	TGTGCCATCAGTGACACCGGACTAGCGGGAGGGTACAATGAGCAGTTCTTC	CAISDTGLAGGYNEQFF
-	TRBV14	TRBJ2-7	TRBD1	TGTGCCAGCAGGAGGACAGGCTCCTACGAGCAGTACTTC	CASRRTGSYEQYF
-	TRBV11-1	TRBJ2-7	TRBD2	TGTGCCAGCAGCGGCTTAGCGGGCCGATACTACGAGCAGTACTTC	CASSGLAGRYYEQYF
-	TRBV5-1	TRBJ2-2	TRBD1	TGCGCCAGCAGCTTGGCCCCAGGGGGCCTGGGTACCGGGGAGCTGTTTTTT	CASSLAPGGLGTGELFF
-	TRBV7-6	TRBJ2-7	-	TGTGCCAGCAGCCATCCGGGACGGGCATACGAGCAGTACTTC	CASSHPGRAYEQYF
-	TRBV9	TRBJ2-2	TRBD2	TGTGCCAGCAGCGTATTTGGGAGGGGCACCGGGGAGCTGTTTTTT	CASSVFGRGTGELFF
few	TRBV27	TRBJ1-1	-	TGTGCCAGCAGTTCATTAGGGACGAACACTGAAGCTTTCTTT	CASSSLGTNTEAFF
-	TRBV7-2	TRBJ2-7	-	TGTGCCAGCAGCCCAAAGCCCTCCTACGAGCAGTACTTC	CASSPKPSYEQYF
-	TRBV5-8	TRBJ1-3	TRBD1	TGTGCCAGCAGCTTTTGGGGGACAGGGGGATTCGAAAACACCATATATTTT	CASSFWGTGGFENTIYF
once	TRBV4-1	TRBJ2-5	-	TGCGCCAGCAGCCGATCAACAGGGTCAGAGACCCAGTACTTC	CASSRSTGSETQYF
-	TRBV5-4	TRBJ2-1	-	TGTGCCAGCCAATACCGGGAGAATGGGATGGGTGAGCAGTTCTTC	CASQYRENGMGEQFF
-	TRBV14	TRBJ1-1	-	TGTGCCAGCAGTGCCACAATGAACACTGAAGCTTTCTTT	CASSATMNTEAFF
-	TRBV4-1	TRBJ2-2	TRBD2	TGCGCCAGCAGCCAACAAGGACTAGCGGGGAAAGGCACCGGGGAGCTGTTTTTT	CASSQQGLAGKGTGELFF
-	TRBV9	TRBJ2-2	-	TGTGCCAGCAGCGCTACTAGAGCCGGGGAGCTGTTTTTT	CASSATRAGELFF
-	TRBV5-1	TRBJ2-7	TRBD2	TGCGCCAGCAGCGCAGGAAGCAGACTAGCGGGACTCGACGAGCAGTACTTC	CASSAGSRLAGLDEQYF
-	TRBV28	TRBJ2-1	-	TGTGCCAGCAGCCGTCCAGCGACATTGGGCAATGAGCAGTTCTTC	CASSRPATLGNEQFF
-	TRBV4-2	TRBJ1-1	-	TGTGCCAGCAGCCAAGATGTAGGGGGGAACACTGAAGCTTTCTTT	CASSQDVGGNTEAFF